This T cell receptor (beta chain) is drawn from a study of beta chain features in type 1 diabetes. Study outcomes and limitations: Within the patient group, naive, central memory and Treg TCRB repertoires appeared more similar to each other than within healthy donors.

On this clone itself: What it binds is unknown.

Expressed TCRB transcripts got sequenced, as all isolated RNA was reverse transcribed. This table comes from immunoSEQ multiplex PCR, and its TCRdb copy is limited to in-frame clones, with some not included. The repertoire includes 850,000 to 900,000 clones, under 20% of them detected once, and about 0.02% sits in the top ten. A single heparinised blood sample, averaging roughly 110 mL, was obtained per donor. Purity above 95% was achieved in all sorted populations. V dropped 0 bases and J dropped 0 bases, with 17 bases sitting between them. The germline V gene has CDR1 SQVTM and CDR2 ANQGSEA. The length of the CDR3 is 17 residues.

Sequences were obtained from naive CD4+ T cells from blood. The clonotype was recovered from a woman aged 18-29 years in good health. V and J are TRBV29-1 and TRBJ1-2; the D gene is possibly TRBD1 (6 bases). For the CDR3, the DNA is TGCAGCGTTGAAGATCATGGGGGGCCTACTTCTAACTATGGCTACACCTTC. Protein product: CSVEDHGGPTSNYGYTF.